Listed below are T cell receptor beta chains from one sample, sequenced in a study of CD8+ T cells in alopecia areata. The method was immunoSEQ multiplex PCR; TCRdb's version includes in-frame clones alone and lacks a portion of them. This table holds 150,000 to 200,000 clones, approximately 52% found once. Sequenced material: CD4+ T cells sorted from blood, taken at approximately week 60, from a patient treated with tofacitinib. These receptor sequences come from a human donor with alopecia areata. Each CDR3 is given with its conserved first and last residue. A D gene is named only where the DNA matches it firmly. Some rows mark clone size as missing; the rest say once, few, many or name a class of expanded clone.

j_call	clone_size	v_call	cdr3_length	d_call	cdr3_nt	cdr3_aa
TRBJ2-5	NA	TRBV6-5	13	NA	TGTGCCAGCCGTTCTCCGGGGGCCGGGACCCAGTACTTC	CASRSPGAGTQYF
TRBJ2-7	NA	TRBV28	11	NA	TGTGCCAGCAGTTCTACCTACGAGCAGTACTTC	CASSSTYEQYF
TRBJ1-5	NA	TRBV6-1	15	NA	TGTGCCAGCAGTGAACAGACAGGAGTAAGTCAGCCCCAGCATTTT	CASSEQTGVSQPQHF
TRBJ2-3	few	TRBV10-3	14	NA	TGTGCCATCAGTGAGTCCCCTCGACAGAATACGCAGTATTTT	CAISESPRQNTQYF
TRBJ2-5	NA	TRBV9	14	NA	TGTGCCAGCAGCACCTCAGGGAACCAAGAGACCCAGTACTTC	CASSTSGNQETQYF
TRBJ2-7	few	TRBV7-2	13	NA	TGTGCCAGCAGCTTAGTTCCGCTCCACGAGCAGTACTTC	CASSLVPLHEQYF
TRBJ1-6	NA	TRBV29-1	15	TRBD1	TGCAGCGTCACCACAGGGGATTCCTATAATTCACCCCTCCACTTT	CSVTTGDSYNSPLHF
TRBJ2-7	NA	TRBV11-3	15	NA	TGTGCCAGCAGCTTATCAATAGGGCAAGGCTCCGAGCAGTACTTC	CASSLSIGQGSEQYF
TRBJ1-1	few	TRBV9	14	NA	TGTGCCAGCAGCGCCGGAAGGGGATACACTGAAGCTTTCTTT	CASSAGRGYTEAFF
TRBJ2-7	few	TRBV30	14	NA	TGTGCCTGGAATCGAGGGGGGCGTTCCTACGAGCAGTACTTC	CAWNRGGRSYEQYF
TRBJ1-1	once	TRBV30	15	NA	TGTGCCTGGAGCCTGGACACCTTCGGAAACACTGAAGCTTTCTTT	CAWSLDTFGNTEAFF
TRBJ2-5	NA	TRBV2	12	NA	TGTGCCAGCATTGGACAGTCCGAGACCCAGTACTTC	CASIGQSETQYF
TRBJ1-2	many	TRBV5-1	14	TRBD1	TGCGCCAGCAGCTTGGGCAGGGGGCGCGATGGCTACACCTTC	CASSLGRGRDGYTF
TRBJ1-5	few	TRBV7-2	13	NA	TGTGCCAGCAGCTTAGTGGTTCGACAGCCCCAGCATTTT	CASSLVVRQPQHF
TRBJ1-4	NA	TRBV29-1	12	NA	TGCAGCGTTGCCCAGGGAGATGAAAAACTGTTTTTT	CSVAQGDEKLFF
TRBJ2-7	few	TRBV4-1	15	TRBD1	TGCGCCAGCAGCCAACCGGGACAGGGAACCTACGAGCAGTACTTC	CASSQPGQGTYEQYF
TRBJ2-3	few	TRBV7-9	18	NA	TGTGCCAGCAGCTTAACTAGTCGGACAGCGCGGAATCGAGATACGCAGTATTTT	CASSLTSRTARNRDTQYF
TRBJ2-3	once	TRBV2	14	NA	TGTGCCAGCAGTGAAGCAAAATTCACAGATACGCAGTATTTT	CASSEAKFTDTQYF
TRBJ1-6	once	TRBV10-3	15	NA	TGTGCCATCAGTGGGGCAAGGGGGGACAATTCACCCCTCCACTTT	CAISGARGDNSPLHF
TRBJ2-7	NA	TRBV7-8	13	NA	TGTGCCAGCAGCTTTGGCGAGCTCTACGAGCAGTACTTC	CASSFGELYEQYF
TRBJ2-5	NA	TRBV19	15	NA	TGTGCCAGTAGTATACAGAAGGCGCGTGGAGAGACCCAGTACTTC	CASSIQKARGETQYF
TRBJ2-3	NA	TRBV7-9	16	TRBD2	TGTGCCAGCAGCACCGGCAAGCGGGGCAGCACAGATACGCAGTATTTT	CASSTGKRGSTDTQYF
TRBJ1-2	few	TRBV7-2	12	NA	TGTGCCAGCAGCTCCCAGAGGCGGGGTTTCACCTTC	CASSSQRRGFTF
TRBJ2-3	NA	TRBV5-6	15	NA	TGTGCCAGCAGCTTGAACTGGGGGAGCACAGATACGCAGTATTTT	CASSLNWGSTDTQYF
TRBJ2-5	NA	TRBV6-1	13	NA	TGTGCCATTATCACCGCATCGGAGGAGACCCAGTACTTC	CAIITASEETQYF
TRBJ2-7	few	TRBV6-1	11	NA	TGTGCCAGCAGTACACAAAGGGGCGCGTACTTC	CASSTQRGAYF
TRBJ2-6	NA	TRBV29-1	13	NA	TGCAGCGCCCTACTACCTGGGGCCAACGTCCTGACTTTC	CSALLPGANVLTF
TRBJ2-3	NA	TRBV9	14	NA	TGTGCCAGCAGCGTAGACGGGGGCACAGATACGCAGTATTTT	CASSVDGGTDTQYF
TRBJ2-5	NA	TRBV6-1	13	NA	TGTGCCAGCAGTGGGGGACAACAAGAGACCCAGTACTTC	CASSGGQQETQYF
TRBJ2-7	NA	TRBV6-5	15	NA	TGTGCCAGCAGTTACCGGGGCAGGGGCAGCTACGAGCAGTACTTC	CASSYRGRGSYEQYF
TRBJ2-3	NA	TRBV4-1	16	TRBD2	TGCGCCAGCAGCCAAGTTCTAGCGGGGGTGATGGATACGCAGTATTTT	CASSQVLAGVMDTQYF
TRBJ2-5	NA	TRBV10-3	14	NA	TGTGCCATCATGCGATCGTTGAGCGGAGAGACCCAGTACTTC	CAIMRSLSGETQYF
TRBJ2-6	few	TRBV7-9	14	NA	TGTGCCAGCAGCCTCCGCGGTGGGGCCAACGTCCTGACTTTC	CASSLRGGANVLTF
TRBJ1-2	NA	TRBV5-1	15	NA	TGCGCCAGCAGCCTACAGGGAAGCGCTAACTATGGCTACACCTTC	CASSLQGSANYGYTF
TRBJ1-6	NA	TRBV5-6	15	TRBD1	TGTGCCAGCGCTAAGGGACAGAGGGACGCTTCACCCCTCCACTTT	CASAKGQRDASPLHF
TRBJ1-1	NA	TRBV4-1	15	TRBD1	TGCGCCAGCAGCGATCGGGGACAGCGAGAAGGGGAAGCTTTCTTT	CASSDRGQREGEAFF
TRBJ2-2	few	TRBV27	14	NA	TGTGCCAGCACCAACGACCGGCGGGCCGGGGAGCTGTTTTTT	CASTNDRRAGELFF
TRBJ1-6	NA	TRBV11-2	16	TRBD1	TGTGCCAGCAGCCTAAGGACAGGTTTTCGTAATTCACCCCTCCACTTT	CASSLRTGFRNSPLHF
TRBJ1-2	NA	TRBV30	14	TRBD1	TGTGCCTGGAGTGTACTCGACAGGGTTGGTGGCTACACCTTC	CAWSVLDRVGGYTF
TRBJ1-6	few	TRBV14	14	NA	TGTGCCAGCAGCCAAGTTCGGGGTAATTCACCCCTCCACTTT	CASSQVRGNSPLHF
TRBJ2-4	NA	TRBV4-1	17	NA	TGCGCCAGCAGCCAAGAGCGGGCAGGAGTAGTTCGGGACATTCAGTACTTC	CASSQERAGVVRDIQYF
TRBJ2-7	NA	TRBV23-1	16	NA	TGCGCCAGCAGTCAAGGCCTCTGGGGTTCGGTGGGGGAGCAGTACTTC	CASSQGLWGSVGEQYF
TRBJ1-5	NA	TRBV19	15	NA	TGTGCCACCGGGGGCGGGGCGTATAGCAATCAGCCCCAGCATTTT	CATGGGAYSNQPQHF
TRBJ1-6	NA	TRBV2	14	TRBD1	TGTGCCAGCGGAAAGGACAGGGGCCAATCACCCCTCCACTTT	CASGKDRGQSPLHF
TRBJ1-1	NA	TRBV6-5	13	NA	TGTGCCAGCAGTTACCCAGGGACAAGTAATTCTCTCTTT	CASSYPGTSNSLF
TRBJ2-2	NA	TRBV9	16	NA	TGTGCCAGCAGCTTTAACACAGGGTCGAACACCGGGGAGCTGTTTTTT	CASSFNTGSNTGELFF
TRBJ2-7	few	TRBV7-9	14	TRBD1	TGTGCCAGCAGCCCGACAGGGATGGGGAACGAGCAGTACTTC	CASSPTGMGNEQYF
TRBJ1-2	NA	TRBV30	15	NA	TGTGCCTGGAGTGTTTACCGGAGAGCTAACTATGGCTACACCTTC	CAWSVYRRANYGYTF
TRBJ2-7	NA	TRBV11-2	14	NA	TGTGCCAGCAGCTTAGCAAGCCCACCCTACGAGCAGTACTTC	CASSLASPPYEQYF